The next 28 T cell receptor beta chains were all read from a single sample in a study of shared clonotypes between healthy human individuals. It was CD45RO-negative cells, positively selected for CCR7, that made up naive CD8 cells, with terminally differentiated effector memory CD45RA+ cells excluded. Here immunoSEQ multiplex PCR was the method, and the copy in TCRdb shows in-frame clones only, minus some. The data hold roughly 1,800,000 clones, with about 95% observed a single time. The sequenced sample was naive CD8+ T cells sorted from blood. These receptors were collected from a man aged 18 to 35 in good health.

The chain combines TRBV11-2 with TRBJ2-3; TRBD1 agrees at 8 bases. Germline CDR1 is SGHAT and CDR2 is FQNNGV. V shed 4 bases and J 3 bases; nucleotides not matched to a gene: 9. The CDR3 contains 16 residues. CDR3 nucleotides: TGTGCCAGCAGCTACACCAGGGGGCGGACGACAGATACGCAGTATTTT. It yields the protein CASSYTRGRTTDTQYF.

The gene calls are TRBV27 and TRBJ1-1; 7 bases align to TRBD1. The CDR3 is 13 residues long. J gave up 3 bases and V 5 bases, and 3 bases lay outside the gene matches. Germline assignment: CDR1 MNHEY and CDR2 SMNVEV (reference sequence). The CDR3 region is CASSHGQDTEAFF. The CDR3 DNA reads TGTGCCAGCAGTCACGGACAGGACACTGAAGCTTTCTTT.

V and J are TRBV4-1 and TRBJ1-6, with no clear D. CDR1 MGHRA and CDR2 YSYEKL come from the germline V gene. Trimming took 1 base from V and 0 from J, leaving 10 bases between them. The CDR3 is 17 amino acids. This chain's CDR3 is CASSQGFLGSYNSPLHF. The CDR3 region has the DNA TGCGCCAGCAGCCAAGGGTTTTTAGGCTCCTATAATTCACCCCTCCACTTT.

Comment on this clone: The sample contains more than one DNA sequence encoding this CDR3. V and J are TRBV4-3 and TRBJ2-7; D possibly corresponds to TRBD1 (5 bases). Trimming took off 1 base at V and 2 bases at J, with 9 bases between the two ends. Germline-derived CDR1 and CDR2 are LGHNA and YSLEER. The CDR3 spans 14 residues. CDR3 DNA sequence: TGCGCCAGCAGCCAAGGCTCAGGGCCCTACGAGCAGTACTTC. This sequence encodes CASSQGSGPYEQYF.

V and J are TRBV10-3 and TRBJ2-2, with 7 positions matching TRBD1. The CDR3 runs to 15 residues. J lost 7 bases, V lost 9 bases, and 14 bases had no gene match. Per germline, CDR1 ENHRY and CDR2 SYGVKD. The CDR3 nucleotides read TGTGCCATTCCCATTGACAGGGATGGAGGCGGGGAGCTGTTTTTT. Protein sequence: CAIPIDRDGGGELFF.

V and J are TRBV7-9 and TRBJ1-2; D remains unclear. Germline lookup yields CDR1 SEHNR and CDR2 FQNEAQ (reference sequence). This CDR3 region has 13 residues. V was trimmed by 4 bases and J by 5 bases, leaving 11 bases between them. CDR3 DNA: TGTGCCAGCAGCTCCCCCTACGCTTATGGCTACACCTTC. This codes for CASSSPYAYGYTF.

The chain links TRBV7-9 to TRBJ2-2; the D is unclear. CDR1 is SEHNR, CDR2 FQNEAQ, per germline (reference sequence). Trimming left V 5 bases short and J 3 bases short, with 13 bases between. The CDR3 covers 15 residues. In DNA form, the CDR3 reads TGTGCCAGCAGCCCCCCGTTGACGGACACCGGGGAGCTGTTTTTT. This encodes CASSPPLTDTGELFF.

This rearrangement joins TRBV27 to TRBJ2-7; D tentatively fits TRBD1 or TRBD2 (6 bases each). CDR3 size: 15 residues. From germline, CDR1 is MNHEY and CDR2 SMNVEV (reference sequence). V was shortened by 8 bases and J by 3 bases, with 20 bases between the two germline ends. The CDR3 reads CASHGEAGAYYEQYF. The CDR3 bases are TGTGCCAGCCATGGGGAGGCAGGGGCCTACTACGAGCAGTACTTC.

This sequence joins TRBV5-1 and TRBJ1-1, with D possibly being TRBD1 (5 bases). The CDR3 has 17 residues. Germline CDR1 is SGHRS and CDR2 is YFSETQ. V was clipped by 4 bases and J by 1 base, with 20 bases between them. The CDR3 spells CASSPSGTVVPNTEAFF. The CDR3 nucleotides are TGCGCCAGCAGCCCTTCTGGGACGGTAGTACCGAACACTGAAGCTTTCTTT.

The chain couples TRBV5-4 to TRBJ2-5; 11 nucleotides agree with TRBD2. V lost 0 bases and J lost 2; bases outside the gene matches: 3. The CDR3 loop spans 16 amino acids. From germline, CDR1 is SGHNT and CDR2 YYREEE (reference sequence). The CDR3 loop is CASSLELAGEQETQYF. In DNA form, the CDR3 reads TGTGCCAGCAGCTTGGAACTAGCGGGGGAACAAGAGACCCAGTACTTC.

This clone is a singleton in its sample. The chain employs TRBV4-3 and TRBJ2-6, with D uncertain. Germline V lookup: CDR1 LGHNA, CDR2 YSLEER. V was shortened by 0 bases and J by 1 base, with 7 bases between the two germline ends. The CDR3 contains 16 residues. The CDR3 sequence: CASSQEEQSGANVLTF. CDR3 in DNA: TGCGCCAGCAGCCAAGAGGAGCAGTCTGGGGCCAACGTCCTGACTTTC.

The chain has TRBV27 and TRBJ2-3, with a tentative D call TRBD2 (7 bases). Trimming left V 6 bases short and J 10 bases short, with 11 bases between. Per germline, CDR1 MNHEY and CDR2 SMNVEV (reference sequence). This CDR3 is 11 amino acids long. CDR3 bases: TGTGCCAGCAGCGCCGGGGGGCCGCAGTATTTT. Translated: CASSAGGPQYF.

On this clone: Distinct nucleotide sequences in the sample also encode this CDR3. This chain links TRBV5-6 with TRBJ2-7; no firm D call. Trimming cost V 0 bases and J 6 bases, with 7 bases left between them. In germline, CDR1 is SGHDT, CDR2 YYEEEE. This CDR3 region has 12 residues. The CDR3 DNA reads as TGTGCCAGCAGCTTGGGCGCTCTCGAGCAGTACTTC. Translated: CASSLGALEQYF.

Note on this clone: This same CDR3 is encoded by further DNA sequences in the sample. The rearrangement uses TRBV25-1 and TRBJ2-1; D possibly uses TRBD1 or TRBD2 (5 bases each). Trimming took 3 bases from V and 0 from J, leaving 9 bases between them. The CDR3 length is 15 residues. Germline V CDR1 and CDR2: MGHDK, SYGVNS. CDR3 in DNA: TGTGCCAGCAGTGAGTGGGGGAGCTCCTACAATGAGCAGTTCTTC. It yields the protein CASSEWGSSYNEQFF. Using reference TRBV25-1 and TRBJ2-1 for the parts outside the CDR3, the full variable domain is EADIYQTPRYLVIGTGKKITLECSQTMGHDKMYWYQQDPGMELHLIHYSYGVNSTEKGDLSSESTVSRIRTEHFPLTLESARPSHTSQYLCASSEWGSSYNEQFFGPGTRLTVL.

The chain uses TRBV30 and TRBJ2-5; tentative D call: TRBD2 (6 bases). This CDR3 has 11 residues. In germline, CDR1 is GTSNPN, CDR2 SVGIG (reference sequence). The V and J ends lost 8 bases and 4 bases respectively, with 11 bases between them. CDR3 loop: CARRGGETQYF. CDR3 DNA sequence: TGTGCCAGAAGGGGAGGAGAGACCCAGTACTTC.

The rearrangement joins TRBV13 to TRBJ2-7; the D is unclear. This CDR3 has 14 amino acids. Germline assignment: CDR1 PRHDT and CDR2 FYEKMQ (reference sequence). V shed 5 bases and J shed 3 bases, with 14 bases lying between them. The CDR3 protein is CASSPQRVGYEQYF. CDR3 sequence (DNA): TGTGCCAGCAGCCCGCAAAGGGTTGGCTACGAGCAGTACTTC. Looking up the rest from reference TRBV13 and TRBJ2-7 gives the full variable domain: AAGVIQSPRHLIKEKRETATLKCYPIPRHDTVYWYQQGPGQDPQFLISFYEKMQSDKGSIPDRFSAQQFSDYHSELNMSSLELGDSALYFCASSPQRVGYEQYFGPGTRLTVT.

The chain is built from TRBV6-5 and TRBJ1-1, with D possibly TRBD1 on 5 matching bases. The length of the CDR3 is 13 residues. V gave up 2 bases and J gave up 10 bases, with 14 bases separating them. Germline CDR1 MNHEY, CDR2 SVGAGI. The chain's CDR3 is CASSYVGAAGAFF. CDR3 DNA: TGTGCCAGCAGTTACGTAGGGGCAGCTGGAGCTTTCTTT.

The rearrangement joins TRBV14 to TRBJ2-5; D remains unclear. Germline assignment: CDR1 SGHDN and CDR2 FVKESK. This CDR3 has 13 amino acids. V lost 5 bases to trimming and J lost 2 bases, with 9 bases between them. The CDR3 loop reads CASSFRFQETQYF. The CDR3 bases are TGTGCCAGCAGCTTTCGGTTTCAAGAGACCCAGTACTTC.

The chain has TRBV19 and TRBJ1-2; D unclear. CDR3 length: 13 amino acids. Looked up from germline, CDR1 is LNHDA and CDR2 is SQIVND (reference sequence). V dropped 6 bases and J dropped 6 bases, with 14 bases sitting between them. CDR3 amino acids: CASSPSPGDGYTF. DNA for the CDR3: TGTGCCAGTAGCCCATCACCGGGAGATGGCTACACCTTC.

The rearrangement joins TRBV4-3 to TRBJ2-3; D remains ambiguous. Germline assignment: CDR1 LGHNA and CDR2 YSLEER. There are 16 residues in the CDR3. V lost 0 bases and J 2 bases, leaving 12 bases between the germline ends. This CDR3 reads CASSQERSYPTDTQYF. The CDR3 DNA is TGCGCCAGCAGCCAAGAGCGAAGCTACCCCACAGATACGCAGTATTTT.

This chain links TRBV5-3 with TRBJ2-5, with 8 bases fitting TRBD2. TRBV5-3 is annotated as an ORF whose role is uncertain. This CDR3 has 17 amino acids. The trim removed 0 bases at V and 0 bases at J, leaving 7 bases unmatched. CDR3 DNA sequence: TGTGCCAGAAGCTTGGTTCGTGAGCGGGAGTACCAAGAGACCCAGTACTTC. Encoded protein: CARSLVREREYQETQYF.

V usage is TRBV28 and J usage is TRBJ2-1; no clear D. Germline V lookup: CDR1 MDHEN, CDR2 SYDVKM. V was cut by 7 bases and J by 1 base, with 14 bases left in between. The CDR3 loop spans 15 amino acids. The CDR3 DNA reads TGTGCCAGCACCAAGCTAGTTGTGTCCTACAATGAGCAGTTCTTC. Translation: CASTKLVVSYNEQFF. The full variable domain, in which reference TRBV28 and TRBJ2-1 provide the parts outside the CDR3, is DVKVTQSSRYLVKRTGEKVFLECVQDMDHENMFWYRQDPGLGLRLIYFSYDVKMKEKGDIPEGYSVSREKKERFSLILESASTNQTSMYLCASTKLVVSYNEQFFGPGTRLTVL.

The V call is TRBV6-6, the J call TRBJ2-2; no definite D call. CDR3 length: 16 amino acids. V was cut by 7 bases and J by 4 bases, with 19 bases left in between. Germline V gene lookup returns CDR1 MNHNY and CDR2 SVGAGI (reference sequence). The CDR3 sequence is CASTRLVGSITGELFF. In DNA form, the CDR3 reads TGTGCCAGCACCCGACTTGTTGGTAGCATCACCGGGGAGCTGTTTTTT.

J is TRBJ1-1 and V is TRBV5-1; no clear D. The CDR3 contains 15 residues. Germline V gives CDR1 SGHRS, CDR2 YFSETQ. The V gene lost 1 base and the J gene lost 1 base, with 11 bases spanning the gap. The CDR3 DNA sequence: TGCGCCAGCAGCTTGTTGGGGTTGGGGAACACTGAAGCTTTCTTT. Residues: CASSLLGLGNTEAFF.

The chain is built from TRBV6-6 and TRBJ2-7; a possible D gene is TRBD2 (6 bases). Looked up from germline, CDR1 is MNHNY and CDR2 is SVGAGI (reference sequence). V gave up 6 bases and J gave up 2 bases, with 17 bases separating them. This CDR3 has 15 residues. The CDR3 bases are TGTGCCAGCAGCCCCGGGGAGGAGATACCCTACGAGCAGTACTTC. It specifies CASSPGEEIPYEQYF.

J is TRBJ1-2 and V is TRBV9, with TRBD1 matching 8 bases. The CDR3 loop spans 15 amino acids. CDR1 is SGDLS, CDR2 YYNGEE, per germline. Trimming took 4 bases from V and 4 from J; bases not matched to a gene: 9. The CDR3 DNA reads TGTGCCAGCAGCCGAGGGACAGGCCTTAGCTATGGCTACACCTTC. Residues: CASSRGTGLSYGYTF.

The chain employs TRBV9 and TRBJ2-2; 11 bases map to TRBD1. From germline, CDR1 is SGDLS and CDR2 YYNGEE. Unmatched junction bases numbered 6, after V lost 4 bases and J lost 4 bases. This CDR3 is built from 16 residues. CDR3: CASSLGTGGITGELFF. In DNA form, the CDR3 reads TGTGCCAGCAGCCTCGGGACAGGGGGGATCACCGGGGAGCTGTTTTTT.

CDR3: CASSPPGVFEQYF. The CDR3 bases are TGTGCCAGCAGCCCCCCGGGGGTTTTCGAGCAGTACTTC. This sequence joins TRBV13 and TRBJ2-7; tentative D call: TRBD2 (6 bases). Germline V gives CDR1 PRHDT, CDR2 FYEKMQ (reference sequence). Trimming took 5 bases from V and 6 from J, leaving 14 bases between them. This CDR3 comprises 13 residues.